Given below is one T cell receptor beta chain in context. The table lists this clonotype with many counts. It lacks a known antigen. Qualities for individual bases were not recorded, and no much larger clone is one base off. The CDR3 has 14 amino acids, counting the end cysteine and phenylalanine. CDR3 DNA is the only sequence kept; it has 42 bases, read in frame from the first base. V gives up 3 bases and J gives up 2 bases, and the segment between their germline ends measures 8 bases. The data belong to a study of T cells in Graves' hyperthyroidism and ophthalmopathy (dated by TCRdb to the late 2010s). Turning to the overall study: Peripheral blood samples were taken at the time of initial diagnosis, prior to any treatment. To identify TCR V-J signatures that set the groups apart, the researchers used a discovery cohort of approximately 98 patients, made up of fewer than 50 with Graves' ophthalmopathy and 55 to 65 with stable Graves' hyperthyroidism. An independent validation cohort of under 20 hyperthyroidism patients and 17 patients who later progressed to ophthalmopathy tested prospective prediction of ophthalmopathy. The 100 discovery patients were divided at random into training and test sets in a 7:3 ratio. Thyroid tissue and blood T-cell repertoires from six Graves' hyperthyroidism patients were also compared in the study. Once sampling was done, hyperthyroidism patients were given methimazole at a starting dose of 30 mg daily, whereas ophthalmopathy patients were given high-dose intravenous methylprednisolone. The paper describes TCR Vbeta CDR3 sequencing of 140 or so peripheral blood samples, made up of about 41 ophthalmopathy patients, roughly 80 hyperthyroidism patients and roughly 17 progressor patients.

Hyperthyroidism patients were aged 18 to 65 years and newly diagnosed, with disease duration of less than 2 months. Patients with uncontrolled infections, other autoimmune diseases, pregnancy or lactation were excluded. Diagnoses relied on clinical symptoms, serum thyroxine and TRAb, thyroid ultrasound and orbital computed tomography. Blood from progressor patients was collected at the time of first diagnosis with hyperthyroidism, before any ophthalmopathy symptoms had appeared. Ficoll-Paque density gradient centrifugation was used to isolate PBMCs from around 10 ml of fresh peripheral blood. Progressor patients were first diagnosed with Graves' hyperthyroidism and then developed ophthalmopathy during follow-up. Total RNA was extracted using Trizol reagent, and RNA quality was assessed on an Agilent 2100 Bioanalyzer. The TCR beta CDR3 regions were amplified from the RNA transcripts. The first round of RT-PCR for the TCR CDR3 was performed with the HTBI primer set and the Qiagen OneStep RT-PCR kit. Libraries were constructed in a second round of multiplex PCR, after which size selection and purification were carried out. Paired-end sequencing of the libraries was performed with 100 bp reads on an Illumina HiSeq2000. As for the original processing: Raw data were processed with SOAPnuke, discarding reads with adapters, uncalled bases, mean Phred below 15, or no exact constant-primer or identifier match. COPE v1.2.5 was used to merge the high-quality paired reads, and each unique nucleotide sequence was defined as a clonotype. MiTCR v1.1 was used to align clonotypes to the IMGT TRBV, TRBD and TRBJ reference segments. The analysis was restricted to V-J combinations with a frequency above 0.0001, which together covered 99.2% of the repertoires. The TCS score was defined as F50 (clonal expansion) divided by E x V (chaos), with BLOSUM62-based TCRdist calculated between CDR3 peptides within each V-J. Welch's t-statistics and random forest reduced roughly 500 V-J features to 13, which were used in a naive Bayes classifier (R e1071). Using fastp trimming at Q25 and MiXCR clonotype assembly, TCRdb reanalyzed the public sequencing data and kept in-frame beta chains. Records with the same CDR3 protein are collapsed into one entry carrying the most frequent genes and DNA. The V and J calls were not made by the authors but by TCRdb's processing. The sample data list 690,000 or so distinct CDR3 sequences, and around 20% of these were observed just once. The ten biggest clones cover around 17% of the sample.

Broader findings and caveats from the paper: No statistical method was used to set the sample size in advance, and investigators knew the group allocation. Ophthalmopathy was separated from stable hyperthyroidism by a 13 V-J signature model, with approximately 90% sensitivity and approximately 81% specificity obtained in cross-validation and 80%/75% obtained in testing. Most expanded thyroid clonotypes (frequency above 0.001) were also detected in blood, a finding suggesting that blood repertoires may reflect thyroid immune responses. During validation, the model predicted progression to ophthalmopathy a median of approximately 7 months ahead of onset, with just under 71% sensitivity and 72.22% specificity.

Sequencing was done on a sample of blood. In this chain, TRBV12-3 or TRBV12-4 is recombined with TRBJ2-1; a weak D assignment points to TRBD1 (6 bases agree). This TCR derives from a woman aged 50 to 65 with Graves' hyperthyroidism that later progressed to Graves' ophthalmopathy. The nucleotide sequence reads TGTGCCAGCAGTTTTGAGGGGGCCTACAATGAGCAGTTCTTC. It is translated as CASSFEGAYNEQFF.